The sequence of this TCR beta chain was determined in a study of PD-1 blockade in classical Hodgkin lymphoma. Study background: Patients were dosed intravenously with nivolumab at 3 mg/kg every 2 weeks. Study outcomes and limitations: The repertoire differences lack a defined cause, possibly disease activity or prior therapy.

Sequencing used immunoSEQ multiplex PCR; TCRdb keeps in-frame clones, though not all of them. The data show over 11,000 clones, with around 82% seen just once and 20% to 30% held by the top ten. Of note for this clone: Its specificity is not known.

This CDR3 has 13 residues. The V end lost 7 bases, the J end lost 2 bases, and 9 bases lay between the germline ends. CDR1 is SNHLY, CDR2 FYNNEI, per germline. Every patient experienced relapse after autologous stem cell transplantation, and brentuximab vedotin exposure varied. Best response was recorded as complete response, partial response or progressive disease. J is TRBJ1-5 and V is TRBV2; D call uncertain. The sequences come from peripheral blood mononuclear cells (PBMCs), collected before the second cycle of nivolumab. The clonotype comes from a human donor with classical Hodgkin lymphoma. DNA for the CDR3: TGTGCCAGCAAGGGAACAGGCAATCAGCCCCAGCATTTT. It translates to CASKGTGNQPQHF.